Detailed here is one T cell receptor beta chain. Its antigen is still unknown. TCRdb's copy holds only in-frame clones and misses some; the assay was immunoSEQ multiplex PCR. The repertoire includes 150,000 to 200,000 clones, 94% of them detected once, and approximately 0.6% sits in the top ten. There are 15 residues in the CDR3. Trimming removed 1 base from V and 2 bases from J, with 12 bases in between. Germline V CDR1 and CDR2: SGHVS, FNYEAQ. This sample is drawn from a study of T cell responses to AZD1222 COVID-19 vaccine. Study-level information: Second-dose schedules of about 4 or about 12 weeks were combined. Findings of the study overall: Repertoire sampling occurred only after the peak T cell response. Donors in the cohort were predominantly white British and more often female, and clonal diversity was possibly underestimated. Baseline testing showed seropositivity in only a handful of AZD1222 recipients.

This clonotype was sampled from an adult in good health. Specimen: peripheral blood, collected on day 0 of AZD1222 vaccination. The V and J genes are TRBV7-6 and TRBJ2-7; unclear D gene. The DNA for the CDR3 is TGTGCCAGCAGCTTAGGGTCAGGCACCACCTACGAGCAGTACTTC. Protein product: CASSLGSGTTYEQYF.